The source of this T cell receptor (beta chain) is a study of blood T cell repertoires in COVID-19. Study information: Samples of COVID-19 (acute and convalescent) were obtained from the United States, Italy and Spain. PBMCs, B-cell-depleted T cells, or T cells were the source of the cDNA or gDNA that made up the material.

Per germline, CDR1 ENHRY and CDR2 SYGVKD. Trimming removed 10 bases from V and 6 bases from J; junction bases left unmatched: 17. The CDR3 totals 16 residues. Sequencing used immunoSEQ multiplex PCR; TCRdb keeps in-frame clones, though not all of them. This sample carries tens of thousands of clones, approximately 89% of them seen once, and the ten largest clones take roughly 13%. The rearrangement uses TRBV10-3 and TRBJ2-3, with TRBD1 matching over 9 bases. The sequence was collected from a human donor with active COVID-19. The donor label of this sample is uncertain. The specimen sequenced was peripheral blood. CDR3 nucleotide sequence: TGTGCCAGCAAGAAGACGGACAGGGGCCCATCCGATACGCAGTATTTT. Protein product: CASKKTDRGPSDTQYF.